This passage covers 32 T cell receptor beta chains from one sample sequenced in a study of blood T cell repertoires in COVID-19 (dated by TCRdb to the early 2020s). Library preparation was by the immunoSEQ multiplex PCR assay. Here the immuneACCESS table is served through TCRdb, limited to in-frame sequences with V and J called. Missing clones are a known gap in these copies; in checked studies unresolved V genes cover under half, and the rest lacks a known reason. The sample has 150,000 or so clones on record, about 80% of them singletons. The ten most abundant clones make up 8% to 13% of the sample. Sequencing was done on a sample of PBMCs or T cells enriched from blood (not recorded which). The receptors were gathered from a man in his forties or fifties who had recovered from COVID-19.

The chain joins TRBV29-1 to TRBJ2-1, with 7 nucleotides matching TRBD2. This CDR3 spans 18 amino acids. CDR1 and CDR2 (germline): SQVTM, ANQGSEA. Germline trimming cut 4 bases from V and 0 bases from J; bases unmatched to any gene: 15. This CDR3 reads CSVGDSNSGSRSYNEQFF. The CDR3 nucleotides read TGCAGCGTTGGAGACAGCAATAGCGGGTCCCGCTCCTACAATGAGCAGTTCTTC.

This clone was seen a single time. The chain couples TRBV6-5 to TRBJ2-6; D might be TRBD1 (6 bases). Looked up from germline, CDR1 is MNHEY and CDR2 is SVGAGI. The CDR3 runs 15 residues. V lost 3 bases and J lost 1, with 7 bases in between. The CDR3 nucleotides read TGTGCCAGCAGTTATACAGGGTCTGGGGCCAACGTCCTGACTTTC. This gives the protein CASSYTGSGANVLTF.

The V gene is TRBV5-1, the J gene TRBJ1-4, with D possibly being TRBD1 (6 bases). Germline loops: CDR1 SGHRS, CDR2 YFSETQ. This CDR3 has 20 amino acids. The V end was cut by 4 bases, the J end by 0 bases, with 25 bases between. The CDR3 reads CASSRQGQTTLISTNEKLFF. CDR3 DNA sequence: TGCGCCAGCAGCCGGCAAGGACAGACTACCCTCATATCAACTAATGAAAAACTGTTTTTT.

The chain uses TRBV7-8 and TRBJ1-5, with D maybe TRBD1 (5 bases). V was cut by 4 bases and J by 7 bases, with 17 bases left in between. The CDR3 is 15 residues long. The germline V gene encodes CDR1 SGHVS and CDR2 FQNEAQ. CDR3 DNA sequence: TGTGCCAGCAGCTCCGGAAGGGACTTTCTGCAGCCCCAGCATTTT. Translating gives CASSSGRDFLQPQHF.

The chain is built from TRBV19 and TRBJ2-7; 9 bases map to TRBD1. The V and J ends lost 4 bases and 12 bases, in that order; junction bases with no gene match: 10. The V gene's germline CDR1 is LNHDA and CDR2 SQIVND (reference sequence). This CDR3 is built from 13 residues. CDR3 nucleotides: TGTGCCAGTAGTAGGACAGGGGAGAGTCCGGTGTACTTC. Its protein is CASSRTGESPVYF. The variable domain in full, with the rest retrieved from reference TRBV19 and TRBJ2-7, is DGGITQSPKYLFRKEGQNVTLSCEQNLNHDAMYWYRQDPGQGLRLIYYSQIVNDFQKGDIAEGYSVSREKKESFPLTVTSAQKNPTAFYLCASSRTGESPVYFGPGTRLTVT.

The rearrangement links TRBV2 to TRBJ2-1; tentatively, D is TRBD1 (5 bases). V lost 3 bases and J lost 4, with 10 bases in between. The CDR3 has 14 amino acids. CDR1 and CDR2 (germline): SNHLY, FYNNEI. The CDR3 nucleotides read TGTGCCAGCAGTGAGGACATCGCATACAATGAGCAGTTCTTC. Amino acid sequence: CASSEDIAYNEQFF.

V and J are TRBV28 and TRBJ2-2; possibly TRBD2 for D (5 bases). V gave up 6 bases and J gave up 6 bases, with 14 bases separating them. Germline loops: CDR1 MDHEN, CDR2 SYDVKM. This CDR3 contains 14 residues. The CDR3 reads CASRAGASPGELFF. The CDR3 region has the DNA TGTGCCAGCAGGGCGGGCGCGAGCCCCGGGGAGCTGTTTTTT.

The V call is TRBV24-1, the J call TRBJ2-7, with 8 positions matching TRBD2. Germline-derived CDR1 and CDR2 are KGHDR and SFDVKD. With 9 bases clipped from V and 0 bases from J, the junction kept 9 bases outside the gene matches. The CDR3 loop spans 15 amino acids. The CDR3 nucleotides are TGTGCCACCGAGGACGGGGGGGCAAGCTCCTACGAGCAGTACTTC. This encodes CATEDGGASSYEQYF.

The chain employs TRBV5-1 and TRBJ2-7; D is unresolved. Germline assignment: CDR1 SGHRS and CDR2 YFSETQ. V was pared by 0 bases and J by 4 bases, with 5 bases between. There are 12 residues in the CDR3. The CDR3 region is CASSLDGYEQYF. The DNA of the CDR3 is TGCGCCAGCAGCTTGGACGGTTACGAGCAGTACTTC.

The rearrangement uses TRBV5-1 and TRBJ1-2; 9 nucleotides agree with TRBD1. V lost 1 base, J lost 4 bases, and 8 bases stayed unmatched. This CDR3 spans 16 amino acids. Germline-derived CDR1 and CDR2 are SGHRS and YFSETQ. CDR3 DNA sequence: TGCGCCAGCAGCTTGAGTTCGGGACAGGGAATCTATGGCTACACCTTC. This encodes CASSLSSGQGIYGYTF.

The chain links TRBV3-1 (or the pseudogene TRBV3-2) to TRBJ1-2; D perhaps matches TRBD1 (6 bases). Germline assignment: CDR1 LGHDT and CDR2 YNNKEL (reference sequence). The CDR3 totals 15 residues. Trimming cost V 4 bases and J 3 bases, with 15 bases left between them. This CDR3 reads CASSPVNRAYYGYTF. DNA for the CDR3: TGTGCCAGCAGCCCCGTGAACAGGGCCTACTATGGCTACACCTTC.

This clone has a single count. The chain recombines TRBV14 with TRBJ2-2; 11 nucleotides align to TRBD1. The V gene end was trimmed by 4 bases and the J gene end by 6 bases; junction bases not matched to a gene: 7. Germline V gene sequence: CDR1 SGHDN, CDR2 FVKESK. CDR3 length equals 16 residues. The CDR3, as DNA: TGTGCCAGCAGCCTACGGACAGGGGGCCGACCCGGGGAGCTGTTTTTT. Amino acids: CASSLRTGGRPGELFF.

The V and J genes are TRBV6-5 and TRBJ2-7; D call uncertain. CDR1 is MNHEY, CDR2 SVGAGI, per germline. Trimming pared 0 bases from V and 3 bases from J, leaving 9 bases between. The CDR3 is 14 residues long. CDR3: CASSYSERVYEQYF. The CDR3 DNA sequence: TGTGCCAGCAGTTACTCCGAGCGTGTCTACGAGCAGTACTTC.

This clone was picked up one time. The rearrangement links TRBV21-1 to TRBJ1-1; the table's D call, TRBD1, was not checked against the DNA. TRBV21-1 is tagged as a pseudogene. This CDR3 region has 18 residues. CDR3 amino acids: CASSKKGAGRHLNTEAFF. The CDR3, as DNA: TGTGCCAGCAGCAAAAAAGGGGCCGGGCGACATCTCAACACTGAAGCTTTCTTT.

The J gene is TRBJ1-5, the V gene TRBV27; D is ambiguous. The V end was cut by 3 bases, the J end by 0 bases, with 12 bases between. The CDR3 has 16 amino acids. Germline V gives CDR1 MNHEY, CDR2 SMNVEV (reference sequence). CDR3: CASSLYHPISNQPQHF. The CDR3, as DNA: TGTGCCAGCAGTTTGTATCATCCTATTAGCAATCAGCCCCAGCATTTT.

The J gene is TRBJ2-7, the V gene TRBV13; a weak D match, TRBD2 (6 bases). The CDR3 loop spans 16 amino acids. Trimming shortened V by 4 bases and J by 0 bases, and 16 bases separated the two germline ends. Germline CDR1 reads PRHDT; CDR2 reads FYEKMQ (reference sequence). The CDR3, as DNA: TGTGCCAGCAGCTATGGGGACCCGGGAGCCTCCTACGAGCAGTACTTC. Translating gives CASSYGDPGASYEQYF.

CDR3: CASSPVGTGGPGKQYF. CDR3 in DNA: TGCGCCAGCAGCCCGGTGGGTACGGGAGGGCCGGGCAAGCAGTACTTC. V and J are TRBV5-1 and TRBJ2-7; TRBD2 matches 8 bases. The CDR3 runs to 16 residues. Germline V gene sequence: CDR1 SGHRS, CDR2 YFSETQ. V dropped 4 bases and J dropped 8; count of bases not matched to a gene: 17. The whole variable domain, filled in from reference TRBV5-1 and TRBJ2-7, reads KAGVTQTPRYLIKTRGQQVTLSCSPISGHRSVSWYQQTPGQGLQFLFEYFSETQRNKGNFPGRFSGRQFSNSRSEMNVSTLELGDSALYLCASSPVGTGGPGKQYFGPGTRLTVT.

V usage is TRBV19 and J usage is TRBJ1-5; D gene uncertain. Trimming left V 0 bases short and J 0 bases short, with 15 bases between. The CDR3 covers 18 residues. The germline gives CDR1 LNHDA, CDR2 SQIVND (reference sequence). Here the CDR3 reads CASSIDLQSHDSNQPQHF. CDR3 DNA: TGTGCCAGTAGTATAGACCTCCAGTCACACGATAGCAATCAGCCCCAGCATTTT.

In the case of this clone: Distinct nucleotide sequences in the sample also encode this CDR3. The rearrangement joins TRBV28 to TRBJ2-7; 10 positions match TRBD2. The V and J ends lost 6 bases and 1 base, in that order; junction bases with no gene match: 0. The CDR3 loop spans 13 amino acids. Germline CDR1 and CDR2: MDHEN and SYDVKM. The CDR3 region has the DNA TGTGCCAGCAGGACTAGCGGGTCCTACGAGCAGTACTTC. Translated, it gives CASRTSGSYEQYF.

V and J are TRBV6-1 and TRBJ1-2; D gene unclear. The ends were cut back, 6 bases at V and 4 bases at J, with 15 bases in the middle. The CDR3 consists of 14 residues. Germline V gene sequence: CDR1 MNHNS, CDR2 SASEGT. The CDR3 here is CASSLQAVLYGYTF. The CDR3 DNA sequence: TGTGCCAGCAGCCTCCAGGCCGTACTCTATGGCTACACCTTC.

The chain has TRBV6-5 and TRBJ1-4; tentative D call: TRBD1 (5 bases). V dropped 2 bases and J dropped 2 bases, with 12 bases sitting between them. Germline V lookup: CDR1 MNHEY, CDR2 SVGAGI. The CDR3 consists of 16 residues. The CDR3 reads CASSYEQGVTNEKLFF. In DNA form, the CDR3 reads TGTGCCAGCAGTTACGAGCAGGGTGTGACTAATGAAAAACTGTTTTTT.

This chain joins TRBV18 and TRBJ2-7; 15 nucleotides line up with TRBD2. The CDR3 consists of 16 residues. The germline CDR1 and CDR2 sequences are KGHSH and LQKENI. The trim removed 6 bases at V and 6 bases at J, leaving 9 bases unmatched. CDR3 nucleotide sequence: TGTGCCAGCTCCCAAGGACTAGCGGGAGGGCGGGGCGAGCAGTACTTC. Its protein is CASSQGLAGGRGEQYF.

This chain joins TRBV11-2 and TRBJ1-4, with D possibly matching TRBD1 (5 bases). Germline V gives CDR1 SGHAT, CDR2 FQNNGV. V lost 3 bases to trimming and J lost 0 bases, with 14 bases between them. The CDR3 loop spans 17 amino acids. The CDR3 nucleotides read TGTGCCAGCAGCTTGGGACTGATGATCTCAACTAATGAAAAACTGTTTTTT. It encodes CASSLGLMISTNEKLFF.

The chain links TRBV25-1 to TRBJ2-7; 7 bases are a match to TRBD1. The CDR3 totals 13 residues. Germline V gene sequence: CDR1 MGHDK, CDR2 SYGVNS. The ends lost 10 bases at V and 0 bases at J; junction bases unmatched: 6. DNA of the CDR3: TGTGCCACAAAAGGGACAGCCTCCTACGAGCAGTACTTC. This gives the protein CATKGTASYEQYF.

The gene calls are TRBV11-3 and TRBJ2-3; D gene uncertain. Trimming pared 1 base from V and 4 bases from J, leaving 9 bases between. Germline V gene lookup returns CDR1 SGHNT and CDR2 YENEEA. The CDR3 loop spans 14 amino acids. This CDR3 reads CASSLGDGADTQYF. The CDR3 DNA reads as TGTGCCAGCAGCTTAGGAGACGGAGCAGATACGCAGTATTTT.

The chain employs TRBV14 and TRBJ1-3, with TRBD1 identical over 7 bases. Trimming cost V 6 bases and J 0 bases; bases outside gene matches: 11. Germline-derived CDR1 and CDR2 are SGHDN and FVKESK. The CDR3 runs 17 residues. CDR3 sequence reads: CASRKGDRRDSGNTIYF. The CDR3, as DNA: TGTGCCAGCAGAAAAGGGGACAGACGTGACTCTGGAAACACCATATATTTT.

V is TRBV19 and J is TRBJ1-2; D gene uncertain. The CDR3 has 16 residues. From germline, CDR1 is LNHDA and CDR2 SQIVND (reference sequence). Between the trimmed V and J ends, which lost 3 bases and 3 bases, there was a span of 17 bases. This CDR3 is CASSIDRRKRDYGYTF. The CDR3 DNA reads as TGTGCCAGTAGTATCGATCGCAGGAAAAGAGACTATGGCTACACCTTC.

V and J are TRBV2 and TRBJ1-2; D not certain. CDR3 length equals 12 residues. Germline V gene sequence: CDR1 SNHLY, CDR2 FYNNEI. V was pared by 1 base and J by 7 bases, with 7 bases between. This CDR3 reads CASSEEYGGYTF. The CDR3 nucleotides are TGTGCCAGCAGTGAAGAATACGGTGGCTACACCTTC.

The chain employs TRBV6-5 and TRBJ2-6, with D tentatively TRBD1 (6 bases). Trimming pared 4 bases from V and 4 bases from J, leaving 11 bases between. The CDR3 is 15 residues long. Germline V CDR1 and CDR2: MNHEY, SVGAGI. The CDR3 loop is CASSSSGEGANVLTF. The CDR3, as DNA: TGTGCCAGCAGTTCCTCAGGGGAAGGGGCCAACGTCCTGACTTTC.

The rearrangement links TRBV28 to TRBJ1-6; tentative D call: TRBD1 (5 bases). V lost 6 bases and J lost 7, with 16 bases in between. This CDR3 spans 15 amino acids. Germline CDR1 reads MDHEN; CDR2 reads SYDVKM. The CDR3 nucleotides are TGTGCCAGCAGCCCCGCGGGGCGGTTCAATTCACCCCTCCACTTT. Encoded protein: CASSPAGRFNSPLHF.

The chain links TRBV3-1 (or the pseudogene TRBV3-2) to TRBJ2-3; D uncertain. The V end lost 3 bases, the J end lost 0 bases, and 7 bases lay between the germline ends. CDR1 and CDR2 from the germline V gene are LGHDT and YNNKEL (reference sequence). This CDR3 region has 14 residues. The CDR3 loop reads CASSHLTSTDTQYF. CDR3 sequence (DNA): TGTGCCAGCAGCCACTTAACTAGCACAGATACGCAGTATTTT.

This clone is classed as medium-sized. The rearrangement joins TRBV7-6 to TRBJ2-3, with 10 bases identical to TRBD1. With 0 bases clipped from V and 5 bases from J, the junction kept 14 bases outside the gene matches. CDR1 and CDR2 from the germline V gene are SGHVS and FNYEAQ. The CDR3 extends over 19 amino acids. Written as DNA, the CDR3 is TGTGCCAGCAGCTTAGCCCTTCTTACTCCGGGACAGGGGAGAGATACGCAGTATTTT. The encoded protein is CASSLALLTPGQGRDTQYF.